This T cell receptor (beta chain) was obtained from a study of T cell changes during pregnancy in multiple sclerosis. This CDR3 comprises 16 residues. V trimming: 0 bases; J trimming: 1 base; junction bases outside the gene matches: 3. Germline V gene data show CDR1 as MDHEN and CDR2 as SYDVKM. Sequencing used immunoSEQ multiplex PCR; TCRdb keeps in-frame clones, though not all of them. The repertoire holds about 35,000 clones, approximately 90% seen once, with roughly 2.8% in the top ten. The chain carries TRBV28 and TRBJ2-1, with 7 bases matching TRBD2. This receptor was taken from a female donor in good health, enrolled as a control in a pregnancy study. The sequencing used CD4+ T cells from peripheral blood mononuclear cells, collected in the third trimester of pregnancy. CDR3 in DNA: TGTGCCAGCAGTTTATGGGGTAGCGGGTCCTACAATGAGCAGTTCTTC. Amino acid sequence: CASSLWGSGSYNEQFF. The variable domain in full, with the rest retrieved from reference TRBV28 and TRBJ2-1, is DVKVTQSSRYLVKRTGEKVFLECVQDMDHENMFWYRQDPGLGLRLIYFSYDVKMKEKGDIPEGYSVSREKKERFSLILESASTNQTSMYLCASSLWGSGSYNEQFFGPGTRLTVL.